The TCR beta chain under discussion was sequenced for a study of blood T cells in healthy people across ages. Ten milliliters was the volume of peripheral blood drawn from each donor. Per sample, at least 5.5 micrograms of total RNA were extracted. As concerns this clonotype: The antigen is unknown.

The CDR3 is 16 amino acids. V lost 3 bases and J lost 5; bases outside the gene matches: 8. CDR1 is SGDLS and CDR2 is YYNGEE in the germline V gene. The authors ran a second PCR of about 7 to 11 cycles using a sample-barcoded 5' primer and a J-beta primer mix. TCRdb independently ran MiXCR on the 5' RACE reads; one entry per CDR3 protein. The sample includes some 900,000 distinct CDR3 sequences, under 50% seen only once; the top ten take roughly 12%. Study-level findings and limits: Relative to aged donors, long-lived donors carried more naive CD4+ cells and displayed higher diversity.

V usage is TRBV9 and J usage is TRBJ2-3, with 11 bases that match TRBD1. This sequence originates from a man aged 25 to 40 in good health. The sample taken for sequencing was blood. The CDR3 bases are TGTGCCAGCAGCGAGAGGGGGGACAGGGGGATAGATACGCAGTATTTT. Translation: CASSERGDRGIDTQYF. The whole variable domain, filled in from reference TRBV9 and TRBJ2-3, reads DSGVTQTPKHLITATGQRVTLRCSPRSGDLSVYWYQQSLDQGLQFLIQYYNGEERAKGNILERFSAQQFPDLHSELNLSSLELGDSALYFCASSERGDRGIDTQYFGPGTRLTVL.